The rows below give T cell receptor beta chains drawn from one sample of a study of beta chain features in type 1 diabetes. Clones were read by immunoSEQ multiplex PCR, and TCRdb kept only the in-frame ones, dropping some. The table has around 300,000 clones, roughly 15% seen once. The sequenced material came from central memory CD4+ T cells from blood. The receptors were gathered from a man aged 30 to 45 in good health. Each CDR3 is given with its conserved first and last residue. Each record gives: V gene, clone size, D gene, J gene, CDR3 DNA, CDR3 protein. The D gene is left open where the match is weak. Rows may omit the clone size; those that give it use once, few, many or a size class.

TRBV10-2	few	-	TRBJ2-3	TGCGCCAGCAGTGCCCGGGACCGAACCTCCACAGATACGCAGTATTTT	CASSARDRTSTDTQYF
TRBV10-3	-	-	TRBJ2-3	TGTGCCATCAGTGATTACAGGGAGATGGGCACAGATACGCAGTATTTT	CAISDYREMGTDTQYF
TRBV6-5	-	TRBD2	TRBJ2-2	TGTGCCAGCAGTGCCACTAGCGCCGGGGAGCTGTTTTTT	CASSATSAGELFF
TRBV6-1	few	-	TRBJ2-7	TGTGCCAGCCAGACATCCTACGAGCAGTACTTC	CASQTSYEQYF
TRBV4-3	-	-	TRBJ2-2	TGCGCCAGCAGCCAGGCCCGGGAGAACACCGGGGAGCTGTTTTTT	CASSQARENTGELFF
TRBV13	-	TRBD1	TRBJ2-1	TGTGCCAGCAGCTTAAGTCGGGACAGCCACAATGAGCAGTTCTTC	CASSLSRDSHNEQFF
TRBV2	many	-	TRBJ2-1	TGTGCCAGCCGTATGATCAGCAATGAGCAGTTCTTC	CASRMISNEQFF
TRBV28	-	-	TRBJ1-5	TGTGCCAGCAGGCAGGGGAACAATCAGCCCCAGCATTTT	CASRQGNNQPQHF
TRBV7-8	-	TRBD1	TRBJ1-2	TGTGCCAGCAGCCAACCGACAGGGAGAGACTATGGCTACACCTTC	CASSQPTGRDYGYTF
TRBV14	-	-	TRBJ2-7	TGTGCCAGCAGCCATGGGGGGTCCCTCTCCTACGAGCAGTACTTC	CASSHGGSLSYEQYF
TRBV7-9	few	-	TRBJ1-2	TGTGCCAGCAGCTTAGTAGAGGGGCATCGCGGCTACACCTTC	CASSLVEGHRGYTF
TRBV5-1	-	TRBD1	TRBJ1-2	TGCGCCAGCAGCTTGTCGGGACAGAACTATGGCTACACCTTC	CASSLSGQNYGYTF
TRBV5-4	-	TRBD2	TRBJ2-1	TGTGCCAGCAGCAGAGGGACTAGCGGGTACAATGAGCAGTTCTTC	CASSRGTSGYNEQFF
TRBV7-2	few	TRBD2	TRBJ2-1	TGTGCCAGCAGCTTAGGCCGCCTAGCGGGAGGGCCATTCAATGAGCAGTTCTTC	CASSLGRLAGGPFNEQFF
TRBV4-3	few	TRBD2	TRBJ2-5	TGCGCCAGCAGCCCTTATCTAGCGGGGGGGCGAGAGACCCAGTACTTC	CASSPYLAGGRETQYF
TRBV6-5	few	-	TRBJ2-2	TGTGCCAGCAGGACGTACGGGGAGCTGTTTTTT	CASRTYGELFF
TRBV30	few	TRBD1	TRBJ1-5	TGTGCCTGTGGACAGGGGGGAAATCAGCCCCAGCATTTT	CACGQGGNQPQHF
TRBV27	few	TRBD2	TRBJ2-1	TGTGCCAGCAGTTTAGGGTTGGGGTCAGCGGGAGCTCGGGATGAGCAGTTCTTC	CASSLGLGSAGARDEQFF
TRBV30	few	-	TRBJ1-3	TGTGCCTGGAGTGTACCGCGGTCTTCTGGAAACACCATATATTTT	CAWSVPRSSGNTIYF
TRBV19	many	-	TRBJ2-6	TGTGCCAGTAGTATATTCGGCAGGGGTATTACTGGGGCCAACGTCCTGACTTTC	CASSIFGRGITGANVLTF
TRBV2	-	-	TRBJ1-5	TGTGCCAGCAGTTGGACAGTCACTCAGCCCCAGCATTTT	CASSWTVTQPQHF
TRBV7-2	few	-	TRBJ2-1	TGTGCCAGCAGCTTAGGAGGACCTACTCCGTTCTTC	CASSLGGPTPFF
TRBV19	few	-	TRBJ1-1	TGTGCCAGTAGGCATGGTAAGGACACTGAAGCTTTCTTT	CASRHGKDTEAFF
TRBV4-1	-	-	TRBJ1-3	TGCGCCAGCAGCCAAGTAATGGTCGTACAGGGAGAAAACACCATATATTTT	CASSQVMVVQGENTIYF
TRBV19	few	TRBD1	TRBJ1-3	TGTGCCAGTACCCAGCAGGGGGCTGGAAACACCATATATTTT	CASTQQGAGNTIYF
TRBV21-1	-	-	TRBJ1-5	TGTGCCAGCAGGGACAGGTCAGGTCAGCCCCAGCATTTT	CASRDRSGQPQHF
TRBV4-3	-	TRBD2	TRBJ2-3	TGCGCCAGCAGCCTCTCTGGGGCGGGAGCTGGAGATACGCAGTATTTT	CASSLSGAGAGDTQYF
TRBV7-2	few	TRBD1	TRBJ1-2	TGTGCCAGCAGTTTACAGGGGGCCTCGAACTATGGCTACACCTTC	CASSLQGASNYGYTF
TRBV18	-	-	TRBJ1-1	TGTGCCAGCTCACCACCGCGGGTAGGGACCACTGAAGCTTTCTTT	CASSPPRVGTTEAFF
TRBV7-2	many	TRBD1	TRBJ2-3	TGTGCCAGCAGCCTAAGACAGGGCCCAGATACGCAGTATTTT	CASSLRQGPDTQYF
TRBV5-4	-	-	TRBJ2-7	TGTGCCAGCAGCTTGTCGGCAGGGGTGTCCTACGAGCAGTACTTC	CASSLSAGVSYEQYF
TRBV5-5	-	-	TRBJ2-5	TGTGCCAGCAGCTTCGGAGGAGAGACCCAGTACTTC	CASSFGGETQYF
TRBV30	-	TRBD2	TRBJ2-5	TGTGCCTGGAGCGGTAGCGGGAGGTTTCGAGAGACCCAGTACTTC	CAWSGSGRFRETQYF
TRBV30	few	TRBD2	TRBJ2-1	TGTGCCAGTAGTATAGACGCTGCTAGCGCCGGGGGGAATGAGCAGTTCTTC	CASSIDAASAGGNEQFF
TRBV25-1	-	-	TRBJ2-1	TGTGCCAGCAGTGAGTTCAAGGGGGGACGGGGAGGTGAGCAGTTCTTC	CASSEFKGGRGGEQFF
TRBV11-2	-	-	TRBJ2-1	TGTGCCAGCAGCTTGCAGGTTTATGAGCAGTTCTTC	CASSLQVYEQFF
TRBV7-2	-	TRBD1	TRBJ1-1	TGTGCCAGCAGCGCCAGACAGGGTTTTGCTGAAGCTTTCTTT	CASSARQGFAEAFF
TRBV2	many	TRBD2	TRBJ2-2	TGTGCCAGCAAACAGCGGGAGGGCAACGGGGAGCTGTTTTTT	CASKQREGNGELFF
TRBV25-1	few	-	TRBJ2-5	TGTGCCAGCAGCTTAGGAGGGGCGCGAGAGACCCAGTACTTC	CASSLGGARETQYF
TRBV10-2	-	-	TRBJ1-6	TGCGCCAGCAGTGCGGGGAGAAATTCACCCCTCCACTTT	CASSAGRNSPLHF
TRBV4-1	few	TRBD1	TRBJ2-1	TGCGCCAGCAGCCAAGGTCTACAGGGGGCGAATGAGCAGTTCTTC	CASSQGLQGANEQFF
TRBV7-2	few	TRBD2	TRBJ2-5	TGTGCCAGCAGCTTAGTTCTAGCGGGAGGAAAGACCCAGTACTTC	CASSLVLAGGKTQYF
TRBV5-8	-	-	TRBJ2-6	TGTGCCAGCAGCCCGCATTCTTCTGGGGCCAACGTCCTGACTTTC	CASSPHSSGANVLTF
TRBV6-1	-	-	TRBJ2-1	TGTGCCAGCAGACGGACGGACTACTCCTACAATGAGCAGTTCTTC	CASRRTDYSYNEQFF
TRBV7-2	-	TRBD1	TRBJ1-2	TGTGCCAGCAGCTTACAGGGGGGTTATGGCTACACCTTC	CASSLQGGYGYTF
TRBV7-2	few	TRBD2	TRBJ2-5	TGTGCCAGCAGCCCAAGGACTAGCGGGGGTGCGGTGGCCCAGTACTTC	CASSPRTSGGAVAQYF